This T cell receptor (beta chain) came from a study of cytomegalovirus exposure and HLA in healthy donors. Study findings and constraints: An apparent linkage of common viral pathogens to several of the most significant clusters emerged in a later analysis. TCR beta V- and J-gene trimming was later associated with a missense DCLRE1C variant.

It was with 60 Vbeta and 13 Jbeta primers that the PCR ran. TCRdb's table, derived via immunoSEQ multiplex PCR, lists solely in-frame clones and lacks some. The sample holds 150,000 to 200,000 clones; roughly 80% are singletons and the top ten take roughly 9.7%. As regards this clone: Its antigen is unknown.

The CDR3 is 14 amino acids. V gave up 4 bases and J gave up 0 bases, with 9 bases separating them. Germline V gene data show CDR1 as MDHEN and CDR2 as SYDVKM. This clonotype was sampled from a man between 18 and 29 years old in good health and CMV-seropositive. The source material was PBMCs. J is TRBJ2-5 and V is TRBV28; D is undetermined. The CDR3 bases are TGTGCCAGCAGTTCAGGCTCCTACCAAGAGACCCAGTACTTC. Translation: CASSSGSYQETQYF. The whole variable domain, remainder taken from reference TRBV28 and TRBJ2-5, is DVKVTQSSRYLVKRTGEKVFLECVQDMDHENMFWYRQDPGLGLRLIYFSYDVKMKEKGDIPEGYSVSREKKERFSLILESASTNQTSMYLCASSSGSYQETQYFGPGTRLLVL.